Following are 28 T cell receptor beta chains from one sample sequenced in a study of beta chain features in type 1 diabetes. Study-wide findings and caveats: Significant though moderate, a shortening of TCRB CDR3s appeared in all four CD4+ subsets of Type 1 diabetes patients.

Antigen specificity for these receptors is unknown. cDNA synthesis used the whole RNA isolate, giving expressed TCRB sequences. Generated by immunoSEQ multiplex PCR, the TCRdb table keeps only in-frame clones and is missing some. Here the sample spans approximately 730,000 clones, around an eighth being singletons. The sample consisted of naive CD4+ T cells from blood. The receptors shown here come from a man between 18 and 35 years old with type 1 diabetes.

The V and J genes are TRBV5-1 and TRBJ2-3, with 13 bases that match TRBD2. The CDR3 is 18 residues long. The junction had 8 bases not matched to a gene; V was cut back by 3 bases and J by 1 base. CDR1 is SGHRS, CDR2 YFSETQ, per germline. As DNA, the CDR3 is TGCGCCAGCAGCTCCGGACTAGCGGGGGACCGGCGCACAGATACGCAGTATTTT. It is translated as CASSSGLAGDRRTDTQYF. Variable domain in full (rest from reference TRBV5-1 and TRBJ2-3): KAGVTQTPRYLIKTRGQQVTLSCSPISGHRSVSWYQQTPGQGLQFLFEYFSETQRNKGNFPGRFSGRQFSNSRSEMNVSTLELGDSALYLCASSSGLAGDRRTDTQYFGPGTRLTVL.

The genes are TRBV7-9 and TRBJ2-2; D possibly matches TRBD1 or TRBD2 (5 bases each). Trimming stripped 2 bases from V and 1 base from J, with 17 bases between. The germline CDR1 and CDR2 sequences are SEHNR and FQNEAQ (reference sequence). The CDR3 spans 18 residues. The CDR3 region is CASSLTGTTRRNTGELFF. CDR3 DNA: TGTGCCAGCAGCTTAACCGGGACCACCCGCAGGAACACCGGGGAGCTGTTTTTT.

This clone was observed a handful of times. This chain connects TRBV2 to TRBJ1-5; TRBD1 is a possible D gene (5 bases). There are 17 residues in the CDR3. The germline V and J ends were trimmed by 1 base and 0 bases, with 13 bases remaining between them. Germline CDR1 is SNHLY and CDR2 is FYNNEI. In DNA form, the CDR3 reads TGTGCCAGCAGTGAAGGAGGGCAGGGAAATAGCAATCAGCCCCAGCATTTT. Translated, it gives CASSEGGQGNSNQPQHF.

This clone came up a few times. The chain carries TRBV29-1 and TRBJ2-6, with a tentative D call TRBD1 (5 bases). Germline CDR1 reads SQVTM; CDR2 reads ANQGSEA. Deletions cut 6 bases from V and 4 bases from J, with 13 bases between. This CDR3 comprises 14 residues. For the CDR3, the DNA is TGCAGCGTCCAGCAGGGTTACGGGGCCAACGTCCTGACTTTC. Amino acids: CSVQQGYGANVLTF.

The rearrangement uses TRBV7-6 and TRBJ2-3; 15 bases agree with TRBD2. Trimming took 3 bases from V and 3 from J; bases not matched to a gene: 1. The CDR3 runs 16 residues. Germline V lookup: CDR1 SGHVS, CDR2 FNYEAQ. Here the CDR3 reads CASSFGTSGGTDTQYF. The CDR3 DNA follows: TGTGCCAGCAGCTTCGGGACTAGCGGGGGGACAGATACGCAGTATTTT.

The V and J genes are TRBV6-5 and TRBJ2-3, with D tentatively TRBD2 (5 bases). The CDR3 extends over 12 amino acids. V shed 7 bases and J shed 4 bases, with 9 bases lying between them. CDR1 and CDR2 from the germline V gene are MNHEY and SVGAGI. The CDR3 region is CASKWGADTQYF. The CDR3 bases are TGTGCCAGCAAATGGGGAGCAGATACGCAGTATTTT.

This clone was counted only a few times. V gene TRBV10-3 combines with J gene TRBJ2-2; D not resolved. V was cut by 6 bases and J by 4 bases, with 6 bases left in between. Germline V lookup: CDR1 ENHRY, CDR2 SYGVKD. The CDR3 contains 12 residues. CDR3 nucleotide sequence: TGTGCCATCAGCTTCATCACCGGGGAGCTGTTTTTT. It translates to CAISFITGELFF.

DNA for the CDR3: TGTGCCAGCAGTGACCCAGCCTATGGCTACACCTTC. This translates into CASSDPAYGYTF. This chain joins TRBV6-5 and TRBJ1-2; no firm D call. Germline V CDR1 and CDR2: MNHEY, SVGAGI. There are 12 residues in the CDR3. Trimming cost V 5 bases and J 4 bases, with 8 bases left between them.

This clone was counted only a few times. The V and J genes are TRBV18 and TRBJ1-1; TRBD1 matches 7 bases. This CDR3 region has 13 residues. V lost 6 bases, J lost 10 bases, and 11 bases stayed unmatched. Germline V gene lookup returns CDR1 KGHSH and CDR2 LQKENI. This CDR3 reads CASSAPGGLGAFF. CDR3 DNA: TGTGCCAGCTCCGCCCCAGGGGGGCTAGGAGCTTTCTTT. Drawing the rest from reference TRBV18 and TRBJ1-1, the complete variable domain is NAGVMQNPRHLVRRRGQEARLRCSPMKGHSHVYWYRQLPEEGLKFMVYLQKENIIDESGMPKERFSAEFPKEGPSILRIQQVVRGDSAAYFCASSAPGGLGAFFGQGTRLTVV.

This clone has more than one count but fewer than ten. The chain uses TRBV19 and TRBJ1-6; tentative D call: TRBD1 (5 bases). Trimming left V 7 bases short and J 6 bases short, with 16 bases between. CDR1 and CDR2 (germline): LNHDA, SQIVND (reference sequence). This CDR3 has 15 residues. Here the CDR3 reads CASMVTGTVNSPLHF. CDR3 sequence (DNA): TGTGCCAGTATGGTAACCGGGACGGTTAATTCACCCCTCCACTTT.

The CDR3 coding sequence is TGTGCCAGCAGTGAAGCCCAGGGCCCCTACTATGGCTACACCTTC. It is translated as CASSEAQGPYYGYTF. The chain joins TRBV6-1 to TRBJ1-2; TRBD1 is a possible D gene (5 bases). Germline CDR1 reads MNHNS; CDR2 reads SASEGT. This CDR3 is 15 amino acids long. The V gene lost 0 bases and the J gene lost 3 bases, with 11 bases spanning the gap.

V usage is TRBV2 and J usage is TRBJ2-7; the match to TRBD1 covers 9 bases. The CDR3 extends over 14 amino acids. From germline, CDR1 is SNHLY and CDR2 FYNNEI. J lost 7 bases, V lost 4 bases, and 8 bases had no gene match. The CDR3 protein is CASSVETGGEEQYF. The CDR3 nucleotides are TGTGCCAGCAGTGTCGAGACAGGGGGTGAGGAGCAGTACTTC. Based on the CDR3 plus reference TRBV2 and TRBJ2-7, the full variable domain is EPEVTQTPSHQVTQMGQEVILRCVPISNHLYFYWYRQILGQKVEFLVSFYNNEISEKSEIFDDQFSVERPDGSNFTLKIRSTKLEDSAMYFCASSVETGGEEQYFGPGTRLTVT.

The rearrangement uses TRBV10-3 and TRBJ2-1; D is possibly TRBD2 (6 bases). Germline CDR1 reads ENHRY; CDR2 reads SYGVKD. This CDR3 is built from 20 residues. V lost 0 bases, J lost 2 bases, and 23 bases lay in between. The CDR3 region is CAISESAGLSSGGPYNEQFF. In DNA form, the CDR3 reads TGTGCCATCAGTGAGTCCGCGGGGTTGAGTTCGGGCGGGCCCTACAATGAGCAGTTCTTC.

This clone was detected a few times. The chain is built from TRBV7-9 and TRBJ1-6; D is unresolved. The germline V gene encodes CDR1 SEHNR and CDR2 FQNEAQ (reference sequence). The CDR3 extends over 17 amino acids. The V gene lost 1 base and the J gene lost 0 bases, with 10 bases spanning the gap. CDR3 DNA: TGTGCCAGCAGCTTAGAGATGACGAGCTCCTATAATTCACCCCTCCACTTT. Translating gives CASSLEMTSSYNSPLHF.

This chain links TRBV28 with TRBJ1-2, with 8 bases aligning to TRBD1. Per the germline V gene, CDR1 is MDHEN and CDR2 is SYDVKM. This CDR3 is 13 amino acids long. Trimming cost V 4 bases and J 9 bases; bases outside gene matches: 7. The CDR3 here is CASSSGQEGSYTF. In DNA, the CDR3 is TGTGCCAGCAGTTCGGGACAGGAGGGGAGCTACACCTTC.

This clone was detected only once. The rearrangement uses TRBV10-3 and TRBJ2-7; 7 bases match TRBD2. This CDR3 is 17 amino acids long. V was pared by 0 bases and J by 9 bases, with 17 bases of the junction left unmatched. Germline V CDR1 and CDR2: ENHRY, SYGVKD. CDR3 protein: CAISESPPGGGGRVQYF. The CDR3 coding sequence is TGTGCCATCAGTGAGTCGCCGCCCGGTGGAGGAGGGAGGGTGCAGTACTTC.

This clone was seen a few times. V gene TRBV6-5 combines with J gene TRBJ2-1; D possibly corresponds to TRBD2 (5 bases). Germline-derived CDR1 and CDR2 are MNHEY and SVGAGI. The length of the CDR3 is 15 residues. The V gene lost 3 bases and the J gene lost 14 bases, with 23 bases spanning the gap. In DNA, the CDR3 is TGTGCCAGCAGTTATTCGAGGGATTCTGAGGGCATGGAGTTCTTC. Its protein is CASSYSRDSEGMEFF.

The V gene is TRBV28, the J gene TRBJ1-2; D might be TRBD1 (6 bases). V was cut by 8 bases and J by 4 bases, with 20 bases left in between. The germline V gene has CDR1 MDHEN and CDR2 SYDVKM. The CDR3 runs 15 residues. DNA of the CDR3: TGTGCCAGCTCATTACTCCCGGGACACGTCTATGGCTACACCTTC. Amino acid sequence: CASSLLPGHVYGYTF.

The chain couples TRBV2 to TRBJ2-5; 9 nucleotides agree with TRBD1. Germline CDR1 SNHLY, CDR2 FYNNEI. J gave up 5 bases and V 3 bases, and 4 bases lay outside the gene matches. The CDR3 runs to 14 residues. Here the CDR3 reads CASSDRTGVETQYF. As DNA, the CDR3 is TGTGCCAGCAGTGACCGGACAGGGGTGGAGACCCAGTACTTC.

This CDR3 reads CASSLAGQGVQDEQFF. CDR3 sequence (DNA): TGTGCCAGCAGCTTAGCCGGACAGGGGGTTCAGGATGAGCAGTTCTTC. The rearrangement joins TRBV7-9 to TRBJ2-1; 10 bases match TRBD1. The CDR3 totals 16 residues. V dropped 0 bases and J dropped 8; count of bases not matched to a gene: 7. The germline CDR1 and CDR2 sequences are SEHNR and FQNEAQ (reference sequence).

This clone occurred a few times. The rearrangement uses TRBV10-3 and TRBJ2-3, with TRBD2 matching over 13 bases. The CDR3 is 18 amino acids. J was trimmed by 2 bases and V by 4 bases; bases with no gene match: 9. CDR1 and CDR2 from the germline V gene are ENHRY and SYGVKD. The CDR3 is CAISVGLAGEVTTDTQYF. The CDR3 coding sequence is TGTGCCATCAGTGTTGGACTAGCGGGAGAAGTCACCACAGATACGCAGTATTTT.

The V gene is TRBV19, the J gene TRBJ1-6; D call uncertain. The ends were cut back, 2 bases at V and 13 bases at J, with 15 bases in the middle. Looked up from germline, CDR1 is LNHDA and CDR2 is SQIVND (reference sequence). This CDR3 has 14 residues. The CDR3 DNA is TGTGCCAGTAGTATACTTGGCCCGCCGGTCCCCCTCCACTTT. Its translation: CASSILGPPVPLHF.

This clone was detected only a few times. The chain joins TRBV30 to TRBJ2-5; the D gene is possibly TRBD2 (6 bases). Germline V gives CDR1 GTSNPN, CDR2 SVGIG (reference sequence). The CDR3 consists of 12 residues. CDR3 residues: CARDGGWETQYF. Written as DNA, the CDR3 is TGTGCTAGGGACGGGGGATGGGAGACCCAGTACTTC. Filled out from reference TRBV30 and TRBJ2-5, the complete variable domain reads SQTIHQWPATLVQPVGSPLSLECTVEGTSNPNLYWYRQAAGRGLQLLFYSVGIGQISSEVPQNLSASRPQDRQFILSSKKLLLSDSGFYLCARDGGWETQYFGPGTRLLVL.

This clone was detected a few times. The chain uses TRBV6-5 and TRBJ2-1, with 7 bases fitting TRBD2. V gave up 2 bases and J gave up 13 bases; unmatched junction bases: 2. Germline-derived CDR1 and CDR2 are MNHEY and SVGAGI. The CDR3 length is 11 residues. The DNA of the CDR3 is TGTGCCAGCAGTTACACGGGACTACAGTTCTTC. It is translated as CASSYTGLQFF.

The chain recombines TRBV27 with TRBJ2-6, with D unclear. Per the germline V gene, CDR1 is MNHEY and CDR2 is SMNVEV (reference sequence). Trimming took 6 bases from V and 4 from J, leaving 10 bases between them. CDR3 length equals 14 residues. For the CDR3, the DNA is TGTGCCAGCAGCCCTCGCTGGGGGGCCAACGTCCTGACTTTC. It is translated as CASSPRWGANVLTF.

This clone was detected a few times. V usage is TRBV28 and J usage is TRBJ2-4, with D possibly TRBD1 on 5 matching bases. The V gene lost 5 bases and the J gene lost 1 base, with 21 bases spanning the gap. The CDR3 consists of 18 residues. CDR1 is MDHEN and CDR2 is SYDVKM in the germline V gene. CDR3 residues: CASSPHQGGVTAKNIQYF. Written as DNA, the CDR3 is TGTGCCAGCAGTCCGCACCAGGGTGGTGTTACGGCCAAAAACATTCAGTACTTC.

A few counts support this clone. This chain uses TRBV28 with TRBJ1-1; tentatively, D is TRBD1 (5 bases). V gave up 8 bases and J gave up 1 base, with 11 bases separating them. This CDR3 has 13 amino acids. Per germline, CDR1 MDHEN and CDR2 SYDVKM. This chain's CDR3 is CASYVGGNTEAFF. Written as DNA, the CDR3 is TGTGCCAGCTACGTTGGGGGGAACACTGAAGCTTTCTTT.

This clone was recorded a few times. The CDR3 loop is CASSPGTGLEETQYF. The CDR3 bases are TGTGCCAGCAGCCCCGGGACAGGCCTCGAAGAGACCCAGTACTTC. The chain combines TRBV7-7 with TRBJ2-5, with TRBD1 matching over 8 bases. Germline-derived CDR1 and CDR2 are SSHAT and FNYEAQ (reference sequence). V lost 5 bases, J lost 3 bases, and 8 bases stayed unmatched. This CDR3 spans 15 amino acids.